The entry that follows covers one TCR beta chain sequence. The data originate from a study of blood T cell repertoires in COVID-19. Germline V gene data show CDR1 as SGHRS and CDR2 as YFSETQ. The V and J ends lost 3 bases and 2 bases, in that order; junction bases with no gene match: 8. The CDR3 extends over 16 amino acids. Only in-frame clones appear in the TCRdb table, and some are missing; sequencing was by immunoSEQ multiplex PCR. This table has some 320,000 clones, 75% to 85% appearing once. The V and J genes are TRBV5-1 and TRBJ2-3, with TRBD2 matching 8 bases. The sequence was obtained from a human donor in a cohort sampled during active COVID-19. Material: peripheral blood. The chain's CDR3 is CASSSSVSGTTDTQYF. CDR3 sequence (DNA): TGCGCCAGCAGCTCCTCGGTTAGCGGGACCACAGATACGCAGTATTTT.